The entry that follows covers one TCR beta chain sequence. This CDR3 has 15 residues. Germline assignment: CDR1 SGHTA and CDR2 FQGTGA. V gave up 5 bases and J gave up 7 bases; unmatched junction bases: 10. The data originate from a study of control samples from healthy donors and cancer patients. Profiling relied on immunoSEQ multiplex PCR, and the TCRdb table lists in-frame clones only, not all of them. The profile shows tens of thousands of clones, nearly 90% of them singletons. This receptor was identified in a man between 60 and 75 years old with colorectal cancer. The sample comprised PBMCs. The chain carries TRBV7-3 and TRBJ2-1; 8 bases are shared with TRBD2. As DNA, the CDR3 is TGTGCCAGCAGCCCGATAGGACTAGCCCCAAATGAGCAGTTCTTC. It specifies CASSPIGLAPNEQFF.